Sequencing of this T cell receptor beta chain was carried out in a study of cytomegalovirus exposure and HLA in healthy donors. A remark on this clone: Its antigen is as yet unknown.

Study findings and constraints: Fewer N-insertions than the approximately 680-donor mean were reportedly shown by an Asian-associated ancestry cluster in a later analysis. The classifier reportedly diagnosed cytomegalovirus status with high specificity and sensitivity.

The PCR ran on 60 Vbeta and 13 Jbeta primers. The assay was immunoSEQ multiplex PCR, and TCRdb's table has in-frame clones only and misses some. This table holds 90,000 to 150,000 clones, more than 65% found once. Unmatched junction bases numbered 12, after V lost 4 bases and J lost 0 bases. Per germline, CDR1 SGHVS and CDR2 FQNEAQ. The CDR3 covers 18 residues. This TCR was sampled from a man aged 18 to 29 in good health and CMV-seropositive. The specimen was PBMCs. V is TRBV7-8 and J is TRBJ1-2; TRBD1 agrees at 9 bases. This CDR3 is CASSSIPGQGFSNYGYTF. The CDR3 nucleotides read TGTGCCAGCAGCTCCATTCCGGGACAGGGATTTTCTAACTATGGCTACACCTTC.